This TCR beta chain was documented in a study of T cells in localized non-small cell lung cancer. Study-wide results and limits: An association was observed between higher blood T cell density and longer overall survival. Median around 56 top-100 tumor clones were shared with paired adjacent lung.

Germline CDR1 is MNHGY and CDR2 is SAAAGT. The V and J ends lost 4 bases and 3 bases respectively, with 7 bases between them. The CDR3 runs to 12 residues. The assay was immunoSEQ multiplex PCR, and TCRdb's table has in-frame clones only and misses some. This repertoire shows roughly 3,500 clones, around 22% found once; its top ten account for under 20%. Within the sample, this clone is medium-sized. The antigen is undetermined. The source of this sequence is a man aged 40 to 69 with stage II squamous cell lung carcinoma. Sequenced here: lung tumor tissue, sampled before any cancer treatment. The chain is built from TRBV6-8 and TRBJ2-7; tentatively, D is TRBD1 (5 bases). This CDR3 reads CASSSQGYEQYF. In DNA, the CDR3 is TGTGCCAGCAGTTCCCAGGGCTACGAGCAGTACTTC.